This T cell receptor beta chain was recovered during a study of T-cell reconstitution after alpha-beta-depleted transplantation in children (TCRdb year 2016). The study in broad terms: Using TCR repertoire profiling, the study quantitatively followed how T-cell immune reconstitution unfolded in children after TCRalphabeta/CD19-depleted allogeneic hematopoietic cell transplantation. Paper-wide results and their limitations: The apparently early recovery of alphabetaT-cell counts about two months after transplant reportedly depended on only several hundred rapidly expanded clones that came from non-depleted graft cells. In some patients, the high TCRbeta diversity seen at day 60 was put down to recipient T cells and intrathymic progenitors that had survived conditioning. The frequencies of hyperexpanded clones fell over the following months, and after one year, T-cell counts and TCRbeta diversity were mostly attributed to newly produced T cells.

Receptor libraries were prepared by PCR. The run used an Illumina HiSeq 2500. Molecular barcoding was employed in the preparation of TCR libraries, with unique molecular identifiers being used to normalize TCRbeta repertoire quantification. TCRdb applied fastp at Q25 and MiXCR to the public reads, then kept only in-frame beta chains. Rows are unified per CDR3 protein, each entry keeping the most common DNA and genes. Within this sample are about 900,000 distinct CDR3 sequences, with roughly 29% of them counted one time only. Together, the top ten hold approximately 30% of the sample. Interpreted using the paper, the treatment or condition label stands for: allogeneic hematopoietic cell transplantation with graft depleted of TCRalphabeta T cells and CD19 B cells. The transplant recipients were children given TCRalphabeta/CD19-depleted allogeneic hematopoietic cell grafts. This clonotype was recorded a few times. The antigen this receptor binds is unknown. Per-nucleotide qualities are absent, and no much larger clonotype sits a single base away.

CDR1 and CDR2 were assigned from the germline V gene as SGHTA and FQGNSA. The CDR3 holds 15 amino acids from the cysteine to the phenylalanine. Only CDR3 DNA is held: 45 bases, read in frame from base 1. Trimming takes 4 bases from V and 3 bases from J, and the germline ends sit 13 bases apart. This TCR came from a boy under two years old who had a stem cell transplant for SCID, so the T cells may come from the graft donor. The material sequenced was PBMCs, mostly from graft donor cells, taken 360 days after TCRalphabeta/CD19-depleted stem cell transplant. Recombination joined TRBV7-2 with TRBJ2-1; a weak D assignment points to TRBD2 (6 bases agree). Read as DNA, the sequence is TGTGCCAGCAGCTGGCCGGGACTGTACTACAATGAGCAGTTCTTC. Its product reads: CASSWPGLYYNEQFF.